These 19 T cell receptor beta chains were sequenced from one sample in a study of blood T cell repertoires in COVID-19. The assay was immunoSEQ multiplex PCR, and TCRdb's table has in-frame clones only and misses some. This table holds over 200,000 clones, roughly 80% found once. The material sequenced was peripheral blood. The receptor source for this set is a human donor in a cohort sampled during active COVID-19.

The chain joins TRBV28 to TRBJ2-7; the match to TRBD2 covers 10 bases. V shed 5 bases and J 1 base; nucleotides not matched to a gene: 2. This CDR3 contains 14 residues. Germline V gene sequence: CDR1 MDHEN, CDR2 SYDVKM. CDR3 in amino acids: CASSGTSVSYEQYF. The DNA of the CDR3 is TGTGCCAGCAGTGGGACTAGCGTTTCCTACGAGCAGTACTTC.

This rearrangement joins TRBV7-2 to TRBJ2-2; 8 positions match TRBD1. Trimming cost V 5 bases and J 6 bases; bases outside gene matches: 8. CDR3 length: 15 amino acids. Germline V CDR1 and CDR2: SGHTA, FQGNSA. The DNA of the CDR3 is TGTGCCAGCAGCCGTGACAGGGGTACGGCCGGGGAGCTGTTTTTT. Translation: CASSRDRGTAGELFF.

The V gene is TRBV18, the J gene TRBJ2-3; possibly TRBD1 for D (5 bases). V was clipped by 3 bases and J by 4 bases, with 20 bases between them. CDR1 KGHSH and CDR2 LQKENI come from the germline V gene. The CDR3 runs to 17 residues. The CDR3 DNA follows: TGTGCCAGCTCACCGCTAACCATCCAGGGAAGTCCAGATACGCAGTATTTT. As protein: CASSPLTIQGSPDTQYF.

J is TRBJ2-7 and V is TRBV28; D may be TRBD2 (7 bases). The CDR3 length is 17 residues. V lost 5 bases and J 0 bases, leaving 20 bases between the germline ends. Germline V gene data show CDR1 as MDHEN and CDR2 as SYDVKM. The CDR3 here is CASSTPLGGGPSYEQYF. CDR3 nucleotide sequence: TGTGCCAGCAGTACTCCTTTAGGGGGGGGACCCTCCTACGAGCAGTACTTC.

J is TRBJ1-2 and V is TRBV28; 10 bases line up with TRBD1. CDR1 MDHEN and CDR2 SYDVKM come from the germline V gene. V dropped 6 bases and J dropped 1; count of bases not matched to a gene: 14. CDR3 size: 18 residues. The chain's CDR3 is CASRTPTGGAGVNYGYTF. As DNA, the CDR3 is TGTGCCAGCAGGACACCGACAGGGGGCGCGGGGGTTAACTATGGCTACACCTTC.

The chain employs TRBV2 and TRBJ2-2; D uncertain. Germline values: CDR1 SNHLY, CDR2 FYNNEI. V was trimmed by 4 bases and J by 6 bases, leaving 12 bases between them. This CDR3 region has 14 residues. The CDR3 DNA sequence: TGTGCCAGCAGTGTGGCCATGTCCGCCGGGGAGCTGTTTTTT. This sequence encodes CASSVAMSAGELFF.

The sample holds a few counts of this clone. The chain couples TRBV7-9 to TRBJ2-7, with 9 bases identical to TRBD2. With 5 bases clipped from V and 6 bases from J, the junction kept 17 bases outside the gene matches. The CDR3 loop spans 17 amino acids. The V gene's germline CDR1 is SEHNR and CDR2 FQNEAQ (reference sequence). This chain's CDR3 is CASSRVVAGVLVGEQYF. The CDR3 bases are TGTGCCAGCAGCCGTGTGGTAGCGGGAGTGCTGGTCGGCGAGCAGTACTTC.

The chain links TRBV7-2 to TRBJ1-5; TRBD1 matches at 7 bases. Losses at the gene ends were 1 base for V and 4 bases for J; bases not matched to a gene: 4. Germline V gene data show CDR1 as SGHTA and CDR2 as FQGNSA. This CDR3 contains 15 residues. Here the CDR3 reads CASSLEGGGNQPQHF. The CDR3 DNA follows: TGTGCCAGCAGCTTAGAAGGGGGCGGAAATCAGCCCCAGCATTTT.

The chain combines TRBV6-1 with TRBJ2-6, with D uncertain. V lost 3 bases to trimming and J lost 4 bases, with 10 bases between them. This CDR3 has 15 amino acids. Germline CDR1 reads MNHNS; CDR2 reads SASEGT. The CDR3 sequence: CASSERRAGANVLTF. The DNA of the CDR3 is TGTGCCAGCAGTGAGAGGAGAGCAGGGGCCAACGTCCTGACTTTC.

V and J are TRBV11-3 and TRBJ2-3; 9 nucleotides agree with TRBD2. The CDR3 is 13 residues long. Trimming took 5 bases from V and 8 from J; bases not matched to a gene: 5. Germline CDR1 reads SGHNT; CDR2 reads YENEEA. The CDR3 loop is CASSRLSGSTQYF. CDR3 bases: TGTGCCAGCAGCCGTCTTAGCGGGAGTACGCAGTATTTT.

The sample holds a few counts of this clone. CDR3 residues: CASSSGQGKSNSPLHF. The DNA for the CDR3 is TGTGCCAGCAGCTCCGGACAGGGGAAGTCTAATTCACCCCTCCACTTT. V gene TRBV7-3 combines with J gene TRBJ1-6, with TRBD1 matching 9 bases. The CDR3 extends over 16 amino acids. The V gene end was trimmed by 4 bases and the J gene end by 6 bases; junction bases not matched to a gene: 7. Germline V lookup: CDR1 SGHTA, CDR2 FQGTGA.

V usage is TRBV24-1 and J usage is TRBJ2-1, with TRBD2 matching over 9 bases. The junction had 12 bases not matched to a gene; V was cut back by 4 bases and J by 9 bases. CDR1 and CDR2 (germline): KGHDR, SFDVKD. The CDR3 has 16 residues. The CDR3 sequence: CATSDFLVAGESEQFF. The CDR3 DNA sequence: TGTGCCACCAGTGACTTTTTAGTAGCGGGAGAAAGTGAGCAGTTCTTC.

This rearrangement joins TRBV5-1 to TRBJ2-6, with 8 bases lining up with TRBD1. Germline values: CDR1 SGHRS, CDR2 YFSETQ. The CDR3 sequence is 15 residues long. Trimming at V came to 5 bases and at J to 4 bases, leaving 5 bases not matched to a gene. The CDR3 nucleotides read TGCGCCAGCAGTCTAGGGACAGGAGGGGCCAACGTCCTGACTTTC. The encoded protein is CASSLGTGGANVLTF.

This chain links TRBV4-3 with TRBJ2-7; 8 bases fit TRBD2. This CDR3 spans 17 amino acids. In germline, CDR1 is LGHNA, CDR2 YSLEER. V lost 0 bases and J lost 2; bases outside the gene matches: 9. The CDR3 region is CASSQDLTSGDTYEQYF. DNA of the CDR3: TGCGCCAGCAGCCAAGATCTAACTAGCGGAGATACCTACGAGCAGTACTTC.

The chain recombines TRBV19 with TRBJ2-1, with 9 bases matching TRBD1. The junction had 10 bases not matched to a gene; V was cut back by 6 bases and J by 7 bases. The CDR3 is 15 residues long. The V gene's germline CDR1 is LNHDA and CDR2 SQIVND (reference sequence). The DNA of the CDR3 is TGTGCCAGTAGCCTGAGACAGGGGGTCGGAAATGAGCAGTTCTTC. Encoded protein: CASSLRQGVGNEQFF.

This clone came up once. The chain is built from TRBV28 and TRBJ2-5; no firm D call. In germline, CDR1 is MDHEN, CDR2 SYDVKM. The CDR3 is made up of 13 amino acids. Trimming left V 6 bases short and J 4 bases short, with 12 bases between. This CDR3 is CASSQVVRETQYF. DNA of the CDR3: TGTGCCAGCAGCCAGGTAGTGAGAGAGACCCAGTACTTC.

V gene TRBV18 combines with J gene TRBJ1-3, with D possibly matching TRBD1 (5 bases). The CDR3 totals 14 residues. V was shortened by 8 bases and J by 0 bases, with 11 bases between the two germline ends. Germline-derived CDR1 and CDR2 are KGHSH and LQKENI. DNA of the CDR3: TGTGCCAGCCCCGCAGGGAACTCTGGAAACACCATATATTTT. Residues: CASPAGNSGNTIYF.

This rearrangement joins TRBV2 to TRBJ1-1; a weak D match, TRBD1 (5 bases). This CDR3 is 15 amino acids long. V lost 4 bases to trimming and J lost 4 bases, with 16 bases between them. Germline CDR1 is SNHLY and CDR2 is FYNNEI. CDR3 nucleotides: TGTGCCAGCAGTGTTACCGGGACGGGGGGCACTGAAGCTTTCTTT. Amino acid sequence: CASSVTGTGGTEAFF.

The chain is built from TRBV18 and TRBJ1-5, with 8 bases lining up with TRBD1. This CDR3 is built from 20 residues. With 3 bases clipped from V and 2 bases from J, the junction kept 18 bases outside the gene matches. Germline values: CDR1 KGHSH, CDR2 LQKENI. Written as DNA, the CDR3 is TGTGCCAGCTCACCTCAACGAGGACAGGGATCGTTACTAGGCAATCAGCCCCAGCATTTT. Protein sequence: CASSPQRGQGSLLGNQPQHF.